This T cell receptor beta chain was sequenced during a study of CD8 T cells in Susac syndrome. The germline gives CDR1 LGHNA, CDR2 YSLEER. This CDR3 spans 14 amino acids. The V gene lost 2 bases and the J gene lost 6 bases, with 11 bases spanning the gap. Reverse transcription of about 0.5 to 1 ug RNA used random hexamers. Using its own MiXCR run on the immunoSEQ multiplex PCR reads, TCRdb lists one record per CDR3 protein. The sample carries under 200,000 distinct CDR3 sequences, roughly 94% recorded once. This chain connects TRBV4-3 to TRBJ2-1; D is unclear. Sequenced: CD4+ T cells from PBMCs. The clonotype originates from a human donor in good health. The CDR3 DNA sequence: TGCGCCAGCAGCCAACTCGAACCCCGCAATGAGCAGTTCTTC. It is translated as CASSQLEPRNEQFF.